This T cell receptor beta chain was identified during a study of blood T cell repertoires in COVID-19. V lost 6 bases to trimming and J lost 4 bases; unmatched junction nucleotides: 4. The CDR3 contains 13 residues. Sequencing used immunoSEQ multiplex PCR; TCRdb keeps in-frame clones, though not all of them. The data hold around 62,000 clones, with around 89% observed a single time. This receptor was identified in a woman aged 55 to 70 with acute or convalescent COVID-19. The chain is built from TRBV12-3 or TRBV12-4 and TRBJ2-5, with 8 bases fitting TRBD2. Sequenced sample: peripheral blood. The CDR3 coding sequence is TGTGCCAGCAGCGGGACTAGGAGAGAGACCCAGTACTTC. Translated, it gives CASSGTRRETQYF.